These 30 T cell receptor beta chains were sequenced from one sample in a study of cytotoxic CD8 clonotypes in ibrutinib-treated CLL. Method: immunoSEQ multiplex PCR; TCRdb's copy keeps in-frame clones and lacks some. The profile shows approximately 130,000 clones, under 90% of them singletons. This specimen consisted of PBMCs, obtained after 24 months of ibrutinib treatment. All receptors come from a human donor with chronic lymphocytic leukemia.

This chain joins TRBV4-1 and TRBJ2-2; 7 bases are a match to TRBD1. CDR1 is MGHRA and CDR2 is YSYEKL in the germline V gene. The junction had 5 bases not matched to a gene; V was cut back by 6 bases and J by 4 bases. The CDR3 loop spans 14 amino acids. The CDR3 protein is CASSNRGTTGELFF. The CDR3 DNA sequence: TGCGCCAGCAGTAACAGGGGTACCACCGGGGAGCTGTTTTTT.

This clone has more than one count but fewer than ten. This chain links TRBV27 with TRBJ1-1; 7 nucleotides line up with TRBD1. The CDR3 runs to 18 residues. The junction had 18 bases not matched to a gene; V was cut back by 5 bases and J by 3 bases. Germline CDR1 reads MNHEY; CDR2 reads SMNVEV (reference sequence). CDR3 nucleotide sequence: TGTGCCAGCAGTCTCCTTCCTTTGACAGGGTCAGGTTACACTGAAGCTTTCTTT. Residues: CASSLLPLTGSGYTEAFF.

This sequence joins TRBV29-1 and TRBJ2-2, with D tentatively TRBD1 (5 bases). Germline V gene lookup returns CDR1 SQVTM and CDR2 ANQGSEA. The ends were cut back, 3 bases at V and 0 bases at J, with 11 bases in the middle. The CDR3 has 15 residues. The CDR3 DNA sequence: TGCAGCGTTGAGGGTGTAGGGGCGAACACCGGGGAGCTGTTTTTT. Translation gives CSVEGVGANTGELFF.

V usage is TRBV7-9 and J usage is TRBJ2-1, with 7 positions matching TRBD1. This CDR3 spans 15 amino acids. The J segment lost 9 bases and the V segment lost 5 bases, leaving 13 bases of the junction unmatched. From germline, CDR1 is SEHNR and CDR2 FQNEAQ (reference sequence). The CDR3 region is CASSKFDRVYSEQFF. The DNA of the CDR3 is TGTGCCAGCAGCAAGTTTGACAGGGTTTATAGTGAGCAGTTCTTC.

The rearrangement uses TRBV5-6 and TRBJ1-1; D gene uncertain. V was clipped by 4 bases and J by 3 bases, with 4 bases between them. This CDR3 contains 11 residues. Germline V gene sequence: CDR1 SGHDT, CDR2 YYEEEE. CDR3 protein: CASSTYTEAFF. As DNA, the CDR3 is TGTGCCAGCAGCACCTACACTGAAGCTTTCTTT.

This chain connects TRBV27 to TRBJ1-5; D gene unclear. Germline CDR1 is MNHEY and CDR2 is SMNVEV (reference sequence). With 5 bases removed from V and 4 bases from J, the gap between germline ends came to 12 bases. The CDR3 is made up of 14 amino acids. The CDR3 DNA reads TGTGCCAGCAGTCTTGTATCGAGGAATCAGCCCCAGCATTTT. Residues: CASSLVSRNQPQHF.

The rearrangement uses TRBV4-2 and TRBJ1-4, with a weak D call TRBD1 (6 bases). Germline-derived CDR1 and CDR2 are LGHNA and YNFKEQ. The CDR3 is made up of 15 amino acids. V was clipped by 0 bases and J by 7 bases, with 12 bases between them. CDR3 sequence reads: CASSQEQGPGEKLFF. The CDR3 nucleotides are TGTGCCAGCAGCCAAGAACAGGGTCCGGGTGAAAAACTGTTTTTT.

The rearrangement links TRBV7-3 to TRBJ2-1; D could derive from TRBD1 or TRBD2 (6 bases each). Trimming removed 5 bases at V and 4 bases at J, with 15 bases between. The CDR3 is made up of 15 amino acids. Germline assignment: CDR1 SGHTA and CDR2 FQGTGA. Here the CDR3 reads CASSNTGGPYNEQFF. In DNA form, the CDR3 reads TGTGCCAGCAGCAACACCGGGGGCCCGTACAATGAGCAGTTCTTC.

V usage is TRBV18 and J usage is TRBJ1-2; 10 bases align to TRBD1. Germline V gene sequence: CDR1 KGHSH, CDR2 LQKENI. V lost 1 base to trimming and J lost 7 bases; unmatched junction nucleotides: 0. This CDR3 is built from 13 residues. The CDR3 region is CASSPRDRGGYTF. CDR3 nucleotide sequence: TGTGCCAGCTCACCACGGGACAGGGGTGGCTACACCTTC.

The chain recombines TRBV5-1 with TRBJ2-3; D call uncertain. Trimming took 0 bases from V and 2 from J, leaving 7 bases between them. The CDR3 covers 14 residues. CDR1 is SGHRS, CDR2 YFSETQ, per germline. CDR3 coding DNA: TGCGCCAGCAGCTTGGCCTTGGCCACAGATACGCAGTATTTT. It codes for CASSLALATDTQYF.

The chain couples TRBV4-2 to TRBJ2-6; 7 positions agree with TRBD2. The CDR3 spans 16 residues. Germline V lookup: CDR1 LGHNA, CDR2 YNFKEQ. Losses at the gene ends were 1 base for V and 3 bases for J; bases not matched to a gene: 3. Here the CDR3 reads CASSQGGGYGANVLTF. CDR3 nucleotide sequence: TGTGCCAGCAGCCAAGGCGGGGGTTATGGGGCCAACGTCCTGACTTTC.

This rearrangement joins TRBV30 to TRBJ1-2, with TRBD1 as a possible D gene (5 bases). CDR1 is GTSNPN, CDR2 SVGIG, per germline (reference sequence). This CDR3 has 14 amino acids. V lost 2 bases and J lost 2, with 12 bases in between. CDR3 nucleotide sequence: TGTGCCTGGAGTCCTGACAGTGTGAACTATGGCTACACCTTC. Translating it yields CAWSPDSVNYGYTF.

The chain couples TRBV6-5 to TRBJ1-2; a possible D gene is TRBD1 (6 bases). Germline lookup yields CDR1 MNHEY and CDR2 SVGAGI. The CDR3 has 11 residues. V lost 2 bases to trimming and J lost 10 bases, with 8 bases between them. The CDR3 protein is CASSYKGDYTF. The CDR3 coding sequence is TGTGCCAGCAGTTACAAGGGGGACTACACCTTC.

This clone occurred once. The chain couples TRBV7-9 to TRBJ1-4; D gene ambiguous. Germline V gene sequence: CDR1 SEHNR, CDR2 FQNEAQ (reference sequence). This CDR3 has 13 amino acids. V lost 1 base, J lost 7 bases, and 7 bases lay in between. CDR3 DNA: TGTGCCAGCAGCTTAGGTCTTGGTGAAAAACTGTTTTTT. It is translated as CASSLGLGEKLFF.

J is TRBJ2-5 and V is TRBV10-3, with D perhaps matching TRBD2 (6 bases). Germline CDR1 ENHRY, CDR2 SYGVKD. The CDR3 runs 15 residues. V was cut by 2 bases and J by 4 bases, with 14 bases left in between. The CDR3 sequence is CAISEEDGGRETQYF. CDR3 bases: TGTGCCATCAGTGAGGAGGATGGGGGGAGAGAGACCCAGTACTTC.

The chain employs TRBV28 and TRBJ1-5, with TRBD1 matching over 7 bases. CDR1 and CDR2 (germline): MDHEN, SYDVKM. The CDR3 is 17 residues long. Trimming removed 4 bases from V and 1 base from J; junction bases left unmatched: 10. As DNA, the CDR3 is TGTGCCAGCAGTTCATCACAGGGGAGAAGAAGCAATCAGCCCCAGCATTTT. It specifies CASSSSQGRRSNQPQHF.

This clone was found a few times. The chain employs TRBV7-2 and TRBJ1-5; maybe TRBD1 (5 bases). From germline, CDR1 is SGHTA and CDR2 FQGNSA. V was trimmed by 4 bases and J by 7 bases, leaving 20 bases between them. This CDR3 comprises 16 residues. CDR3 sequence reads: CASSWGGDPRTQPQHF. The CDR3 DNA is TGTGCCAGCAGCTGGGGCGGGGACCCCCGCACGCAGCCCCAGCATTTT.

This chain uses TRBV5-1 with TRBJ1-2; no clear D. The CDR3 runs to 13 residues. Trimming took 3 bases from V and 8 from J, leaving 14 bases between them. CDR1 is SGHRS and CDR2 is YFSETQ in the germline V gene. In nucleotides, the CDR3 is TGCGCCAGCAGCTCCCCGGGAGGATCGGGCTACACCTTC. Protein: CASSSPGGSGYTF.

The chain couples TRBV11-2 to TRBJ1-4; TRBD1 matches at 12 bases. Germline loops: CDR1 SGHAT, CDR2 FQNNGV. V shed 3 bases, J shed 9 bases, and the junction held 11 bases outside the gene matches. The CDR3 extends over 17 amino acids. CDR3 DNA sequence: TGTGCCAGCAGCTTTACCCAAACCGGGACAGGGGGCAAAAAACTGTTTTTT. Encoded protein: CASSFTQTGTGGKKLFF.

The chain employs TRBV4-3 and TRBJ1-2, with D unresolved. V gave up 4 bases and J gave up 3 bases, with 9 bases separating them. This CDR3 is built from 13 residues. CDR1 LGHNA and CDR2 YSLEER come from the germline V gene. The CDR3 DNA is TGCGCCAGCAGCCCCGATCCGGACTATGGCTACACCTTC. This codes for CASSPDPDYGYTF.

The rearrangement joins TRBV19 to TRBJ2-1; no clear D. Germline CDR1 and CDR2: LNHDA and SQIVND (reference sequence). CDR3 length: 16 residues. Trimming took off 2 bases at V and 5 bases at J, with 16 bases between the two ends. CDR3 sequence (DNA): TGTGCCAGTAGTATAAGTGCATACTCTTACAACAATGAGCAGTTCTTC. This gives the protein CASSISAYSYNNEQFF.

V usage is TRBV6-9 and J usage is TRBJ1-5; D unclear. The CDR3 runs to 12 residues. Germline V lookup: CDR1 MNHGY, CDR2 SVAAGI. The V and J ends lost 8 bases and 4 bases respectively, with 9 bases between them. The CDR3 loop reads CASRGWNQPQHF. As DNA, the CDR3 is TGTGCCAGCCGGGGTTGGAATCAGCCCCAGCATTTT.

The CDR3 sequence is CAWKAGLNTEAFF. CDR3 coding DNA: TGTGCCTGGAAAGCGGGCCTGAACACTGAAGCTTTCTTT. This rearrangement joins TRBV30 to TRBJ1-1; D gene unclear. Germline-derived CDR1 and CDR2 are GTSNPN and SVGIG (reference sequence). The CDR3 length is 13 residues. Between the trimmed V and J ends, which lost 4 bases and 0 bases, there was a span of 9 bases.

The rearrangement links TRBV9 to TRBJ1-2, with TRBD1 as a possible D gene (6 bases). CDR1 SGDLS and CDR2 YYNGEE come from the germline V gene. V lost 3 bases, J lost 7 bases, and 16 bases lay in between. This CDR3 spans 14 amino acids. The CDR3 DNA reads TGTGCCAGCAGCGCCACTAACAGGGTCGGTGGCTACACCTTC. It is translated as CASSATNRVGGYTF.

The CDR3 spells CASYTWDSSSYEQYF. Written as DNA, the CDR3 is TGTGCCAGCTACACTTGGGACTCAAGCTCCTACGAGCAGTACTTC. The chain links TRBV7-2 to TRBJ2-7; weak D call: TRBD2 (6 bases). Germline V CDR1 and CDR2: SGHTA, FQGNSA. The CDR3 has 15 residues. V was trimmed by 8 bases and J by 0 bases, leaving 17 bases between them.

This chain uses TRBV5-6 with TRBJ1-6; 9 positions agree with TRBD1. The trim removed 0 bases at V and 8 bases at J, leaving 3 bases unmatched. The CDR3 is 15 amino acids. Looked up from germline, CDR1 is SGHDT and CDR2 is YYEEEE. CDR3 amino acids: CASSLVNRGHSPLHF. CDR3 in DNA: TGTGCCAGCAGCTTGGTCAACAGGGGGCATTCACCCCTCCACTTT.

This clone was seen a few times. J is TRBJ2-2 and V is TRBV6-1; 9 bases map to TRBD1. The CDR3 loop spans 14 amino acids. Germline-derived CDR1 and CDR2 are MNHNS and SASEGT. The trim removed 6 bases at V and 7 bases at J, leaving 6 bases unmatched. CDR3 nucleotides: TGTGCCAGCAGAATCACAGGGGGCATCGGGGAGCTGTTTTTT. Its protein is CASRITGGIGELFF.

The rearrangement uses TRBV6-1 and TRBJ2-3; D ambiguous. Trimming shortened V by 5 bases and J by 5 bases, and 5 bases separated the two germline ends. This CDR3 region has 11 residues. Germline-derived CDR1 and CDR2 are MNHNS and SASEGT. The DNA of the CDR3 is TGTGCCAGCAGTTCGAGAGATACGCAGTATTTT. Translated: CASSSRDTQYF.

V gene TRBV27 combines with J gene TRBJ2-7; 10 positions match TRBD1. This CDR3 has 14 amino acids. Germline CDR1 and CDR2: MNHEY and SMNVEV (reference sequence). The J segment lost 3 bases and the V segment lost 5 bases, leaving 4 bases of the junction unmatched. The CDR3 bases are TGTGCCAGCAGTACGCGGACAGGGGGCTACGAGCAGTACTTC. It specifies CASSTRTGGYEQYF.

The chain uses TRBV4-3 and TRBJ2-2, with 7 nucleotides matching TRBD2. The CDR3 has 17 amino acids. V lost 0 bases, J lost 5 bases, and 9 bases stayed unmatched. CDR1 is LGHNA, CDR2 YSLEER, per germline. The CDR3 loop is CASSQDLGGGATGELFF. The CDR3 nucleotides are TGCGCCAGCAGCCAAGATCTGGGCGGGGGAGCGACCGGGGAGCTGTTTTTT.